This T cell receptor beta chain derives from a study of T cells in women clearing cervical HPV infection. Background on the study: Controls gave blood once infection was undetectable; cases at lesion identification. Case blood was drawn a median around 140 days after lesion detection. The study, taken as a whole, reports: CIN3+ cases had significantly higher TCR repertoire richness than controls, but evenness did not differ.

immunoSEQ multiplex PCR used an average of about 1.3 ug genomic DNA. Measured with immunoSEQ multiplex PCR; TCRdb has only the in-frame clones, and not every one. Its clone listing holds tens of thousands of clones. This CDR3 contains 13 residues. Germline CDR1 is SNHLY and CDR2 is FYNNEI. Regarding this clone: Antigen: not known. The read is 3 residues too short to cover the CDR3 end, so that end is filled in from the germline J gene.

This clonotype was obtained from a woman aged 18-70 years with a cervical HPV16 infection that either progressed to CIN3+ or cleared (not recorded which). The V and J genes are TRBV2 and TRBJ2-3; D might be TRBD1 (5 bases). The sequencing sample was made of blood buffy coat. The covered CDR3 bases are TGTGCCAGAACAGGCATAATACAAGAGACG. Amino acid sequence: CARTGIIQET. In full, the CDR3 reads CARTGIIQETQYF.